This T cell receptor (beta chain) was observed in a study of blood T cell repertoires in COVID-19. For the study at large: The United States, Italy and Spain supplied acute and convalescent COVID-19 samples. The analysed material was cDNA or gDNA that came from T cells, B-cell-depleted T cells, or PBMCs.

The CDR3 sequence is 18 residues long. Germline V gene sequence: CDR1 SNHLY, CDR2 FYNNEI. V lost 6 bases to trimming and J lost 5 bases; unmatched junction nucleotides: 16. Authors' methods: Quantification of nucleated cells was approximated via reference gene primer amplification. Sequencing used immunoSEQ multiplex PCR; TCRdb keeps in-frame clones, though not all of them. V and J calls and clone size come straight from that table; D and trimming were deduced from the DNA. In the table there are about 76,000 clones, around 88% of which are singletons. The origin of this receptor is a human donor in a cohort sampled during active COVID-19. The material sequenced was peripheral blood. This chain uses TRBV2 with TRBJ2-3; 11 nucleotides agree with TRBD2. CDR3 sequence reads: CASRSRVLASGGKDTQYF. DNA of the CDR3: TGTGCCAGCAGATCTCGAGTATTGGCTAGCGGGGGGAAAGATACGCAGTATTTT.